These 20 T cell receptor beta chains originate from one sample sequenced in a study of blood T cells in healthy people across ages. Then a second PCR, running about 7 to 11 cycles, was carried out with a sample-barcoded 5' primer and a J-beta primer mix. A single record per CDR3 protein comes from TCRdb applying MiXCR to the 5' RACE reads. The table shows 1 million or so distinct CDR3 sequences, with roughly 24% occurring only once. This sample was also put to use in a study of T cells of mothers and their children.

Sequencing used blood. These receptors were taken from a girl aged 2-10 years in good health.

The CDR3 here is CASSQELDRSYYGYTF. CDR3 coding DNA: TGCGCCAGCAGCCAAGAGTTGGACAGGTCATACTATGGCTACACCTTC. The V gene is TRBV4-3, the J gene TRBJ1-2; TRBD1 agrees at 7 bases. V dropped 0 bases and J dropped 3; count of bases not matched to a gene: 7. CDR3 length: 16 amino acids. Germline assignment: CDR1 LGHNA and CDR2 YSLEER.

This sequence joins TRBV4-1 and TRBJ2-6; D is unresolved. Between the trimmed V and J ends, which lost 7 bases and 2 bases, there was a span of 6 bases. Germline loops: CDR1 MGHRA, CDR2 YSYEKL. This CDR3 is built from 13 residues. The CDR3 region has the DNA TGCGCCAGCAAGGTCACTGGGGCCAACGTCCTGACTTTC. Translated: CASKVTGANVLTF.

The chain couples TRBV4-3 to TRBJ2-7; D not resolved. The germline V and J ends were trimmed by 0 bases and 3 bases, with 9 bases remaining between them. There are 14 residues in the CDR3. Germline V gives CDR1 LGHNA, CDR2 YSLEER. CDR3 loop: CASSQETGYYEQYF. The CDR3 bases are TGCGCCAGCAGCCAAGAAACGGGTTACTACGAGCAGTACTTC.

The V and J genes are TRBV7-2 and TRBJ2-7, with 12 bases lining up with TRBD2. The DNA end lines up better with TRBJ2-1; the J call may be wrong. Germline assignment: CDR1 SGHTA and CDR2 FQGNSA. The CDR3 spans 16 residues. The CDR3 DNA is TGTGCCAGCAGCTTAGTTGAGACTAGCGGGAGAAATGAGCAGTTCTTC. This translates into CASSLVETSGRNEQFF.

The chain employs TRBV6-5 and TRBJ1-1; the D is unclear. V was clipped by 6 bases and J by 10 bases, with 15 bases between them. This CDR3 spans 12 amino acids. The germline gives CDR1 MNHEY, CDR2 SVGAGI. The CDR3 loop is CASRSQTIGAFF. The CDR3 DNA reads TGTGCCAGCAGAAGTCAAACTATCGGAGCTTTCTTT.

The chain employs TRBV6-5 and TRBJ2-5; D is possibly TRBD1 (6 bases). V shed 7 bases and J shed 4 bases, with 19 bases lying between them. CDR3 length equals 15 residues. Per the germline V gene, CDR1 is MNHEY and CDR2 is SVGAGI. DNA of the CDR3: TGTGCCAGCATTCGAAAACAGGGTGGACGAGAGACCCAGTACTTC. Translation gives CASIRKQGGRETQYF.

The chain joins TRBV29-1 to TRBJ2-7, with unresolved D. Per germline, CDR1 SQVTM and CDR2 ANQGSEA. The CDR3 is 14 residues long. Trimming cost V 6 bases and J 0 bases, with 15 bases left between them. CDR3 residues: CSVVTPVPSYEQYF. The CDR3 DNA reads TGCAGCGTGGTGACACCCGTCCCCTCCTACGAGCAGTACTTC.

The chain couples TRBV28 to TRBJ2-3; 8 bases line up with TRBD1. Germline V CDR1 and CDR2: MDHEN, SYDVKM. This CDR3 has 18 residues. The V and J ends lost 2 bases and 0 bases, in that order; junction bases with no gene match: 10. CDR3 amino acids: CASSLNRQGFSSTDTQYF. The DNA of the CDR3 is TGTGCCAGCAGTTTAAACAGACAGGGGTTTTCAAGCACAGATACGCAGTATTTT.

The chain recombines TRBV27 with TRBJ1-2; a possible D gene is TRBD1 (6 bases). Germline CDR1 is MNHEY and CDR2 is SMNVEV (reference sequence). The V and J ends lost 5 bases and 6 bases respectively, with 13 bases between them. CDR3 length equals 13 residues. Here the CDR3 DNA reads TGTGCCAGCAGTCCCGGACAGATTCATGGCTACACCTTC. Its translation: CASSPGQIHGYTF.

This clonotype was seen a handful of times. The V call is TRBV5-1, the J call TRBJ2-1; D remains unclear. The CDR3 is 14 residues long. The V end lost 4 bases, the J end lost 6 bases, and 14 bases lay between the germline ends. Per the germline V gene, CDR1 is SGHRS and CDR2 is YFSETQ. DNA of the CDR3: TGCGCCAGCAGCCCAGATCCCCGTGGCAATGAGCAGTTCTTC. Translation: CASSPDPRGNEQFF.

V gene TRBV19 combines with J gene TRBJ2-1; TRBD2 matches at 10 bases. Trimming removed 1 base from V and 5 bases from J; junction bases left unmatched: 5. Per the germline V gene, CDR1 is LNHDA and CDR2 is SQIVND (reference sequence). This CDR3 is 16 amino acids long. The CDR3 sequence is CASSIVASGSNNEQFF. Here the CDR3 DNA reads TGTGCCAGTAGTATAGTGGCTAGCGGGAGCAACAATGAGCAGTTCTTC. The full variable domain, in which reference TRBV19 and TRBJ2-1 provide the parts outside the CDR3, is DGGITQSPKYLFRKEGQNVTLSCEQNLNHDAMYWYRQDPGQGLRLIYYSQIVNDFQKGDIAEGYSVSREKKESFPLTVTSAQKNPTAFYLCASSIVASGSNNEQFFGPGTRLTVL.

This clonotype was counted only a few times. The chain links TRBV29-1 to TRBJ2-7; 9 nucleotides align to TRBD2. This CDR3 contains 12 residues. Germline V gives CDR1 SQVTM, CDR2 ANQGSEA. The junction had 2 bases not matched to a gene; V was cut back by 5 bases and J by 3 bases. The CDR3 bases are TGCAGCGTTCGGACTAGCGACTACGAGCAGTACTTC. Translating it yields CSVRTSDYEQYF.

This clonotype was counted many times. One end of the junction is discordant with germline, which a read error may explain. This rearrangement joins TRBV5-1 to TRBJ2-3; D is possibly TRBD1 or TRBD2 (5 bases each). This CDR3 has 14 residues. Looked up from germline, CDR1 is SGHRS and CDR2 is YFSETQ. The CDR3 sequence: CASSLEGRADTQYF. The DNA of the CDR3 is TGTGCCAGCAGCTTAGAGGGACGGGCAGATACGCAGTATTTT.

This clonotype was seen a handful of times. V is TRBV4-2 and J is TRBJ2-2; 9 bases match TRBD1. V trimming: 0 bases; J trimming: 6 bases; junction bases outside the gene matches: 17. Germline assignment: CDR1 LGHNA and CDR2 YNFKEQ. The CDR3 has 20 amino acids. The CDR3 DNA reads TGTGCCAGCAGCCAAGATTCTTGGACAGGGGCCCGCTTGGGCGCCGGGGAGCTGTTTTTT. Protein sequence: CASSQDSWTGARLGAGELFF.

This clonotype showed up just a few times. The chain is built from TRBV7-8 and TRBJ2-7, with D perhaps TRBD2 (6 bases). V lost 1 base and J 3 bases, leaving 13 bases between the germline ends. The V gene's germline CDR1 is SGHVS and CDR2 FQNEAQ. The CDR3 has 15 amino acids. The CDR3 reads CASSLGTGVGYEQYF. The CDR3 DNA reads TGTGCCAGCAGCTTAGGGACGGGAGTTGGCTACGAGCAGTACTTC.

This clonotype was counted between two and nine times. The gene calls are TRBV4-2 and TRBJ2-5; 8 nucleotides agree with TRBD2. The last part of the DNA fits TRBJ2-1 better; the J call may be wrong. Per the germline V gene, CDR1 is LGHNA and CDR2 is YNFKEQ. The CDR3 is 15 residues long. CDR3 DNA: TGTGCCAGCAGCCAAGGAGGCGGGGGGCCAAGTGAGCAGTTCTTC. The encoded protein is CASSQGGGGPSEQFF.

This clonotype appeared a single time. The genes are TRBV7-9 and TRBJ2-3; no clear D. Germline V gene sequence: CDR1 SEHNR, CDR2 FQNEAQ (reference sequence). V was trimmed by 1 base and J by 2 bases, leaving 10 bases between them. The CDR3 has 15 residues. As DNA, the CDR3 is TGTGCCAGCAGCTTAGACCCATCCCCCACAGATACGCAGTATTTT. Amino acid sequence: CASSLDPSPTDTQYF. The whole variable domain, filled in from reference TRBV7-9 and TRBJ2-3, reads DTGVSQNPRHKITKRGQNVTFRCDPISEHNRLYWYRQTLGQGPEFLTYFQNEAQLEKSRLLSDRFSAERPKGSFSTLEIQRTEQGDSAMYLCASSLDPSPTDTQYFGPGTRLTVL.

The sample holds a few counts of this clonotype. The CDR3 loop reads CASSPGAAKMNTEAFF. In DNA form, the CDR3 reads TGTGCCAGCTCACCAGGCGCAGCTAAAATGAACACTGAAGCTTTCTTT. The genes are TRBV18 and TRBJ1-1, with D unclear. V shed 2 bases and J shed 0 bases, with 13 bases lying between them. CDR1 is KGHSH and CDR2 is LQKENI in the germline V gene. CDR3 length equals 16 residues.

Turning to this clonotype: Sequence at one end of the junction differs from germline and may be a read error. V is TRBV4-3 and J is TRBJ1-1; 11 bases are shared with TRBD1. This CDR3 is 15 amino acids long. CDR1 is LGHNA and CDR2 is YSLEER in the germline V gene. The CDR3 DNA reads as TGCGCCTGCAGCCAAGCCGGGACAGGGGGCACTGAAGCTTTCTTT. This gives the protein CACSQAGTGGTEAFF.

The J gene is TRBJ2-3, the V gene TRBV14; D may match TRBD1 or TRBD2 (6 bases each). The germline V and J ends were trimmed by 8 bases and 0 bases, with 18 bases remaining between them. This CDR3 region has 16 residues. CDR1 is SGHDN and CDR2 is FVKESK in the germline V gene. The CDR3 region has the DNA TGTGCCAGCCCTAGGACGGGGGCGACTAGCACAGATACGCAGTATTTT. It translates to CASPRTGATSTDTQYF.